The clone carrying this T cell receptor (beta chain) was recorded many times. Its matching antigen is unknown. The read finishes 3 residues shy of the CDR3 end, and the germline J gene is used to complete it. The sample is drawn from a study of T cell clonality in common variable immunodeficiency. Study-wide results and limits: Fewer deletions and N-nucleotide insertions were reportedly seen in common variable immunodeficiency TCR beta sequences.

V dropped 2 bases and J dropped 1 base, with 6 bases sitting between them. This CDR3 has 13 residues. CDR1 SEHNR and CDR2 FQNEAQ come from the germline V gene (reference sequence). The protocol was immunoSEQ multiplex PCR, while the TCRdb copy is restricted to in-frame clones and leaves out a portion. The sample was found to contain about 23,000 clones, and every one recurs. The specimen was peripheral blood mononuclear cells. The receptor comes from a human donor with common variable immunodeficiency. The V call is TRBV7-9, the J call TRBJ2-7, with D unresolved. This CDR3 is CASSLSVSYEQYF. CDR3 DNA (partial): TGTGCCAGCAGCTTATCCGTTTCCTACGAG.